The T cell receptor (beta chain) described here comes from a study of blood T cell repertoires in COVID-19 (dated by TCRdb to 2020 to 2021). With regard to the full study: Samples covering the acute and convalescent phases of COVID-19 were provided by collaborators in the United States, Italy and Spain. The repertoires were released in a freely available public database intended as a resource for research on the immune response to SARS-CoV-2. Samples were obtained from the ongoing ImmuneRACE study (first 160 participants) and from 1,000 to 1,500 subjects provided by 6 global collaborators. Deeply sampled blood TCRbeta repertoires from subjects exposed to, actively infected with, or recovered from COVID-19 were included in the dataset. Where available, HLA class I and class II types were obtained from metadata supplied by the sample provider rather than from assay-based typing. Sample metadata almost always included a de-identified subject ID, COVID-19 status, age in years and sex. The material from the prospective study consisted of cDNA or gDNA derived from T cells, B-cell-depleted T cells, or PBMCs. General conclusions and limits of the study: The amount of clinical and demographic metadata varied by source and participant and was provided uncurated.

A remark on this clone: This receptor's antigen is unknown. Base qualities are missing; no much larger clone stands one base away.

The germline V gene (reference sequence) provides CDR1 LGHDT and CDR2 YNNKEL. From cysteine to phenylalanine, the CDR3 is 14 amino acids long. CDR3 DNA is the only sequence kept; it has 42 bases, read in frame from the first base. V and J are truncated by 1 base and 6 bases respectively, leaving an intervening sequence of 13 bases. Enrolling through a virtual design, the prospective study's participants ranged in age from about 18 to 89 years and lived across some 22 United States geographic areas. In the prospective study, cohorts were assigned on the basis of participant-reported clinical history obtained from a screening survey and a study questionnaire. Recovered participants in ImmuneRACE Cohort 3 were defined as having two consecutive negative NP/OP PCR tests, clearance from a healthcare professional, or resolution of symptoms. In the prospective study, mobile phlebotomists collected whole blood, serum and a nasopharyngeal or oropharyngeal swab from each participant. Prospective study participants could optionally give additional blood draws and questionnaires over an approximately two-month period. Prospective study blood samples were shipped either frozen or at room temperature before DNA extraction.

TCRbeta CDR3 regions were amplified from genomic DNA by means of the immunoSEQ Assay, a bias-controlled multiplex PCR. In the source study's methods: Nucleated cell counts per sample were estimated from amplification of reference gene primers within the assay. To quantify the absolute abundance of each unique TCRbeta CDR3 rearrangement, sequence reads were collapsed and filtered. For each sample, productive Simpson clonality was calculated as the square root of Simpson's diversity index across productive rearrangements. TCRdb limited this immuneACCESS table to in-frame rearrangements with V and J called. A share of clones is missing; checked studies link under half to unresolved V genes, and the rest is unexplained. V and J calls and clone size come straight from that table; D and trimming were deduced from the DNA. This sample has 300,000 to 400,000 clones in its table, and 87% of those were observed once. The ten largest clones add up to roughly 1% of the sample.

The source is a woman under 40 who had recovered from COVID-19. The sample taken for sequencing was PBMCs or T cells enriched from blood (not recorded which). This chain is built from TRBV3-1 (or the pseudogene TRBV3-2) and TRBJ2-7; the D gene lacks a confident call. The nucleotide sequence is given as TGTGCCAGCAGCCAAGCATTGATTGAGGCCGAGCAGTACTTC. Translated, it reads CASSQALIEAEQYF.